A single TCR beta chain is shown here with its context. Germline V CDR1 and CDR2: SGDLS, YYNGEE. CDR3 size: 15 residues. V shed 4 bases and J 6 bases; nucleotides not matched to a gene: 10. The repertoire was sequenced with immunoSEQ multiplex PCR; TCRdb's copy has only in-frame clones and lacks some. Among roughly 200,000 clones listed, approximately 84% were seen once. This entry belongs to a study of blood T cell repertoires in COVID-19. The sample comprised peripheral blood. The sequence derives from a woman in her 70s with active or convalescent COVID-19. This rearrangement joins TRBV9 to TRBJ2-7; TRBD2 matches at 10 bases. CDR3 protein: CASSPRTSGLGEQYF. The CDR3 region has the DNA TGTGCCAGCAGCCCCCGGACTAGCGGCCTGGGCGAGCAGTACTTC.